This TCR beta chain was captured by sequencing in a study of cytotoxic CD8 clonotypes in ibrutinib-treated CLL. Sequencing was designed to attain a depth spanning 1 in 200,000 to 1 in 1 million T cells. TCRdb keeps only in-frame clones here, not all; method: immunoSEQ multiplex PCR. The sample records a few hundred thousand clones, 80% being singletons. Trimming removed 4 bases from V and 0 bases from J; junction bases left unmatched: 15. The CDR3 has 19 residues. CDR1 WSHSY and CDR2 SAAADI come from the germline V gene. The origin of this receptor is a human donor with chronic lymphocytic leukemia. The rearrangement links TRBV10-2 to TRBJ2-5; TRBD1 matches 9 bases. The sequencing used PBMCs, collected before ibrutinib treatment. The CDR3 DNA is TGCGCCAGCAGTGTGATGGGACAGGGTCAGTTCGCGTACCAAGAGACCCAGTACTTC. Translation: CASSVMGQGQFAYQETQYF.